This TCR beta chain comes out of a study of blood T cell repertoires in COVID-19. The wider study: Both acute and convalescent COVID-19 samples were obtained from the United States, Italy and Spain. PBMCs, B-cell-depleted T cells, or T cells provided the cDNA or gDNA that made up the material.

In the authors' workflow: Counts of nucleated cells, estimated from reference gene primer amplification, were obtained. The assay was immunoSEQ multiplex PCR, and TCRdb's table has in-frame clones only and misses some. The D gene and trimming were derived from the DNA, and the V and J assignments and clone size from that table. This sample yields 250,000 to 300,000 clones, of which over 75% are seen a single time; about 1% belongs to the top ten. V was clipped by 5 bases and J by 5 bases; unmatched bases: 11. The CDR3 is 15 amino acids. Germline loops: CDR1 MNHEY, CDR2 SMNVEV (reference sequence). The sample was PBMCs or T cells enriched from blood (not recorded which). The V and J genes are TRBV27 and TRBJ2-5; 7 nucleotides line up with TRBD2. The source of this sequence is a woman aged 25-40 years who had recovered from COVID-19. The CDR3, as DNA: TGTGCCAGCAGTCTAATGAGCGGGAACAGGGAGACCCAGTACTTC. Amino acid sequence: CASSLMSGNRETQYF.